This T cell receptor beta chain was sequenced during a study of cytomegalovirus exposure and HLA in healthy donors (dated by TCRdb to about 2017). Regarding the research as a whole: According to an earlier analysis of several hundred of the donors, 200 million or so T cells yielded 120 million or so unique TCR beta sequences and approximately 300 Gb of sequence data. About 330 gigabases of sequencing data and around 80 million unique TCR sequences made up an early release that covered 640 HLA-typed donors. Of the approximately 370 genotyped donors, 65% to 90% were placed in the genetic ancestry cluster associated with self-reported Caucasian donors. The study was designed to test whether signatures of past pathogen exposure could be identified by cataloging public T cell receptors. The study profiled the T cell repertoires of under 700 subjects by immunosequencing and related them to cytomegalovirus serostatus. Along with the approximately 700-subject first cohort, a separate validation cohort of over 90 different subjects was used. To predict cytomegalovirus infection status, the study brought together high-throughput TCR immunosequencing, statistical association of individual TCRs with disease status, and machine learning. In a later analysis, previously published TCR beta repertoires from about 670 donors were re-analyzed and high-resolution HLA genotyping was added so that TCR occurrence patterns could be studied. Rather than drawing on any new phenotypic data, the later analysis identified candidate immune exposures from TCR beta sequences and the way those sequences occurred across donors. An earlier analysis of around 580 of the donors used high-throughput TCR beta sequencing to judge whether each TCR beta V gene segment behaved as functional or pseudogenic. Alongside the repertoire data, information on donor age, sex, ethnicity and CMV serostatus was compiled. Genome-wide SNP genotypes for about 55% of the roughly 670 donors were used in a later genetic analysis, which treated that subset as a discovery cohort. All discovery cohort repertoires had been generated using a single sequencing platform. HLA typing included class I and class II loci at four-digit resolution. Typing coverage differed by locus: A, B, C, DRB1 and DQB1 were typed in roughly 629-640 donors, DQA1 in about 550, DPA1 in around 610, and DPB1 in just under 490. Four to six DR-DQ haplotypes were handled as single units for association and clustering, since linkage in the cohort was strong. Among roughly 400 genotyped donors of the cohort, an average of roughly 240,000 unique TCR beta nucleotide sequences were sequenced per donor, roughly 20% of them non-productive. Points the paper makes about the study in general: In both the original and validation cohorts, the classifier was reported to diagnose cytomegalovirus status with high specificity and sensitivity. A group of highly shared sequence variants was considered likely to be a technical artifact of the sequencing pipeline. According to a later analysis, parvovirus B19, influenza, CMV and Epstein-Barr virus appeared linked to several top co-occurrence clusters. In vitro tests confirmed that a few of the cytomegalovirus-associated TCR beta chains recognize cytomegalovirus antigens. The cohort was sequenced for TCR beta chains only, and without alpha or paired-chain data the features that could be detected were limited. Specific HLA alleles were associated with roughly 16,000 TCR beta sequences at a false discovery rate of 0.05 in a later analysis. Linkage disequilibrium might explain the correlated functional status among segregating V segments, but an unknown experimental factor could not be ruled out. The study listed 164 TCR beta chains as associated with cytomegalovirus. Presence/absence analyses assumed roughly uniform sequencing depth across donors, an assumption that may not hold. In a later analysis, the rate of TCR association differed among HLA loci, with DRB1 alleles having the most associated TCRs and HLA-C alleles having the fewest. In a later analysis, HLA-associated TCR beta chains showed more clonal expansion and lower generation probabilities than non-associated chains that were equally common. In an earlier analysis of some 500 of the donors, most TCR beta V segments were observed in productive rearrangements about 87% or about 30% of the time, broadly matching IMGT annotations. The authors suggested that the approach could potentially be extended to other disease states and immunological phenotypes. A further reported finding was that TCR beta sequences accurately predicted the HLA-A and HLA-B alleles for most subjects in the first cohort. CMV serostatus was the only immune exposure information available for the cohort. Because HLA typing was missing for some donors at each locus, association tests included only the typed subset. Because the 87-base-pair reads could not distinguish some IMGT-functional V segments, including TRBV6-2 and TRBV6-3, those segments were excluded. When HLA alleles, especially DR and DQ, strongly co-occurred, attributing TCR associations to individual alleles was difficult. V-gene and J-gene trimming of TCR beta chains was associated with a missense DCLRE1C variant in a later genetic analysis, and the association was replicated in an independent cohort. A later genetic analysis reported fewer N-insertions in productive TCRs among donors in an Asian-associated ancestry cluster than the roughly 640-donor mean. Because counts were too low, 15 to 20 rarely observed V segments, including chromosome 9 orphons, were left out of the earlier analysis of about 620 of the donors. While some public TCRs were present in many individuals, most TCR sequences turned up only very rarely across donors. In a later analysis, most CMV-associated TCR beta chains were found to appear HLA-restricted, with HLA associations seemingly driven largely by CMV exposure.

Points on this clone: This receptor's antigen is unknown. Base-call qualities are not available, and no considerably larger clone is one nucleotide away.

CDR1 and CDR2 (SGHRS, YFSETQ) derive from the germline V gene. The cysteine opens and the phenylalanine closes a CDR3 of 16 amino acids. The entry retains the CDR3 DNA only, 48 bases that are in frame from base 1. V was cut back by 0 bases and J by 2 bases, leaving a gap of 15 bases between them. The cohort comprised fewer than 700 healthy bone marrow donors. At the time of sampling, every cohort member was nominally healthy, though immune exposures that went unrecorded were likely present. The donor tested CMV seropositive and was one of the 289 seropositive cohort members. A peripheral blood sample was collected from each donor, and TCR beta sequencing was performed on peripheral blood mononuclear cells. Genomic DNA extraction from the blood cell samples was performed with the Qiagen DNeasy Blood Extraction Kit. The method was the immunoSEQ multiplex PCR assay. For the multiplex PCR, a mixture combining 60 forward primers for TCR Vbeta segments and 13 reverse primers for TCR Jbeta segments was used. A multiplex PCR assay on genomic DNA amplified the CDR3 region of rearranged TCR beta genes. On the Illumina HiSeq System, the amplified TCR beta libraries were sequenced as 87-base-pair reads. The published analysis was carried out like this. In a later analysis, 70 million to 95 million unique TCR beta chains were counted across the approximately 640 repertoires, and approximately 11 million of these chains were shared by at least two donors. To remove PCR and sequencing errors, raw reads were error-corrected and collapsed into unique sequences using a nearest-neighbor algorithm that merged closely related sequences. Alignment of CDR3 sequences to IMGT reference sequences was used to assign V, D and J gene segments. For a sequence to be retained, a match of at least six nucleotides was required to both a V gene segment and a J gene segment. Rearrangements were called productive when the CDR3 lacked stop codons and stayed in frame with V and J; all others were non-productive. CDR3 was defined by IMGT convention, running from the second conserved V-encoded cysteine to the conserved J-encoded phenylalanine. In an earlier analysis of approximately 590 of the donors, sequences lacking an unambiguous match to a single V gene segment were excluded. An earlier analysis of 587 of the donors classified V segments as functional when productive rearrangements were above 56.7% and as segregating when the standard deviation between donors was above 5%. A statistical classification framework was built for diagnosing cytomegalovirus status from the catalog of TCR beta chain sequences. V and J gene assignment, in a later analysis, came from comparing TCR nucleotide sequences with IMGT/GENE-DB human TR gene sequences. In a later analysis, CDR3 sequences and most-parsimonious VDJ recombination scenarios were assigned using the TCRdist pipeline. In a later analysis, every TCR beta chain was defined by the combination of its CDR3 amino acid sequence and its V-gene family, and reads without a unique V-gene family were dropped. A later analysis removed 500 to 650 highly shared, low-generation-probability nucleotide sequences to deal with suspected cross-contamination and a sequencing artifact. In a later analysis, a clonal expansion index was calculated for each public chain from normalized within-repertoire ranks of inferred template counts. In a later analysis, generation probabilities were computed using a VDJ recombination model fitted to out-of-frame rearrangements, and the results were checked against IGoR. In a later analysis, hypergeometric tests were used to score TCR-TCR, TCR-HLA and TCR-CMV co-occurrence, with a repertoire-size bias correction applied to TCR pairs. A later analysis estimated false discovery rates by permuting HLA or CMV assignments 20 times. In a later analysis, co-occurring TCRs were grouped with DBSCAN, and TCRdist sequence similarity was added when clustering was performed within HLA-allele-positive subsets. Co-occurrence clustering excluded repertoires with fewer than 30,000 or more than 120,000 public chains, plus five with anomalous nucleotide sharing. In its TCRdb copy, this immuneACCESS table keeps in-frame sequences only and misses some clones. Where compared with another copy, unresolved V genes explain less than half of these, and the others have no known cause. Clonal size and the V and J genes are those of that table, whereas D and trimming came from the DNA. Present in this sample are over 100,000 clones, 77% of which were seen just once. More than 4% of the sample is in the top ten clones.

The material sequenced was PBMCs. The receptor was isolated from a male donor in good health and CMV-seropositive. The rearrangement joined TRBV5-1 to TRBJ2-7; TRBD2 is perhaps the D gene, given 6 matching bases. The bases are TGCGCCAGCAGCTTGGGTGGTAGCGGTGCTCCCTACGAGCAGTACTTC. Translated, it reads CASSLGGSGAPYEQYF.